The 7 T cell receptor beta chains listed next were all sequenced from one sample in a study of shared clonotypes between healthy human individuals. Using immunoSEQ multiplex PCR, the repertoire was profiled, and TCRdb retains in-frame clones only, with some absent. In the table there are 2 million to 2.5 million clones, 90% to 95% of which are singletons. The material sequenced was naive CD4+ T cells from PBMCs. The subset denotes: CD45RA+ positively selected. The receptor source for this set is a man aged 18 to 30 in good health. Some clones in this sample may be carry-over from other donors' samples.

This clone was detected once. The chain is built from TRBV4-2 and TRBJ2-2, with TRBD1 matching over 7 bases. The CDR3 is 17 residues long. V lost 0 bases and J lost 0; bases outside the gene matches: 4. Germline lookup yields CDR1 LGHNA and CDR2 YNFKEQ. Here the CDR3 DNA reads TGTGCCAGCAGCCAAGAGGGGGACAGTTCGAACACCGGGGAGCTGTTTTTT. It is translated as CASSQEGDSSNTGELFF.

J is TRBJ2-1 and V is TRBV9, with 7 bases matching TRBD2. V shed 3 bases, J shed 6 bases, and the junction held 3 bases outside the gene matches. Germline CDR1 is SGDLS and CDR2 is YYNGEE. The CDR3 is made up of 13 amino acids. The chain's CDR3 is CASSEGLFNEQFF. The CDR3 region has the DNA TGTGCCAGCAGCGAGGGACTATTCAATGAGCAGTTCTTC. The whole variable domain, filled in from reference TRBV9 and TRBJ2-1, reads DSGVTQTPKHLITATGQRVTLRCSPRSGDLSVYWYQQSLDQGLQFLIQYYNGEERAKGNILERFSAQQFPDLHSELNLSSLELGDSALYFCASSEGLFNEQFFGPGTRLTVL.

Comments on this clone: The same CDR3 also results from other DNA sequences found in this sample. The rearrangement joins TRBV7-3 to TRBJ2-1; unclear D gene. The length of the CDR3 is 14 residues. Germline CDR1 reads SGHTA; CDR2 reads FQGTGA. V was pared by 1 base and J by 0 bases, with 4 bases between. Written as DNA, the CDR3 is TGTGCCAGCAGCTTAAGTGGCTCCTACAATGAGCAGTTCTTC. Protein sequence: CASSLSGSYNEQFF.

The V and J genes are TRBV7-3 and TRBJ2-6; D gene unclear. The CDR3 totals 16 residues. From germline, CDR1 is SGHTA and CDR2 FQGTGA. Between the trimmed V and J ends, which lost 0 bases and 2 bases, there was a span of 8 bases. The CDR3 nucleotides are TGTGCCAGCAGCTTAACGGGCAAGGCTGGGGCCAACGTCCTGACTTTC. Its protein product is CASSLTGKAGANVLTF.

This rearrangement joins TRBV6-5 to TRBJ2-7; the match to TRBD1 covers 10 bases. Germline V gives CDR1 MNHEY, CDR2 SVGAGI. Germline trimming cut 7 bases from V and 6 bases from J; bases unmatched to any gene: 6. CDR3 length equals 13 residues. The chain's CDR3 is CASKTGGDGEQYF. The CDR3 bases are TGTGCCAGCAAGACAGGGGGCGACGGCGAGCAGTACTTC.

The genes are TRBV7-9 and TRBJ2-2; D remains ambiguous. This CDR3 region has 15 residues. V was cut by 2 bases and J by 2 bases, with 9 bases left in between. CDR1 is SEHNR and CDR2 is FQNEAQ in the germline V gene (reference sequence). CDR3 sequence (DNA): TGTGCCAGCAGCTTAAGATCTGATAACACCGGGGAGCTGTTTTTT. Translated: CASSLRSDNTGELFF.

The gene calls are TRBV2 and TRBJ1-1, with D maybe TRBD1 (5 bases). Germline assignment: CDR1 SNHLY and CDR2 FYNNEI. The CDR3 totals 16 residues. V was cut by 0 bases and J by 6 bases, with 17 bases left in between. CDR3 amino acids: CASSEALRRQKAEAFF. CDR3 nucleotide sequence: TGTGCCAGCAGTGAAGCGCTTCGAAGACAGAAGGCTGAAGCTTTCTTT. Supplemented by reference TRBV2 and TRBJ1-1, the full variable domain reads EPEVTQTPSHQVTQMGQEVILRCVPISNHLYFYWYRQILGQKVEFLVSFYNNEISEKSEIFDDQFSVERPDGSNFTLKIRSTKLEDSAMYFCASSEALRRQKAEAFFGQGTRLTVV.